This T cell receptor (beta chain) emerged from a study of blood T cell repertoires in COVID-19. The CDR3 is 16 residues long. Unmatched junction bases numbered 6, after V lost 1 base and J lost 2 bases. Germline CDR1 reads SGHTS; CDR2 reads YDEGEE. Repertoires were generated with immunoSEQ multiplex PCR, while TCRdb's copy carries only in-frame clones and drops some. The repertoire holds over 150,000 clones, with around 85% as singletons. Sequencing used peripheral blood. The sequence was obtained from a man aged 55-75 years with COVID-19, enrolled during active disease. The V call is TRBV5-8, the J call TRBJ2-5; 9 bases are shared with TRBD2. For the CDR3, the DNA is TGTGCCAGCAGCTTGAAACTTCTAGCGGGGCAAGAGACCCAGTACTTC. This sequence encodes CASSLKLLAGQETQYF.